Listed below are T cell receptor beta chains from one sample, sequenced in a study of cytomegalovirus exposure and HLA in healthy donors. Clones were sequenced by immunoSEQ multiplex PCR, and TCRdb holds only the in-frame ones, with some missing. The data show approximately 150,000 clones, around 90% seen once. Sequenced input: PBMCs. These receptors all come from a woman between 35 and 50 years old in good health and CMV-seronegative. Both conserved end residues are part of each CDR3. The D gene is left open where the match is weak. Size values are once, few and many counts, or a class for expanded clones, and some rows have none.

>TRBV7-9|.|.|TRBJ2-1
CSTLMEYEQFF
TGTTCCACCCTAATGGAGTATGAGCAGTTCTTC
>TRBV7-2|.|once|TRBJ2-1
CASSFSFYNEQFF
TGTGCCAGCAGCTTCTCCTTCTACAATGAGCAGTTCTTC
>TRBV28|.|.|TRBJ1-2
CASSPPRGDYGYTF
TGTGCCAGCAGTCCGCCCCGGGGGGATTATGGCTACACCTTC
>TRBV14|TRBD1|few|TRBJ2-7
CASGRTGGMEYEQYF
TGTGCCAGCGGCCGGACAGGGGGAATGGAGTACGAGCAGTACTTC
>TRBV28|TRBD1|few|TRBJ2-7
CASKGTVTYEQYF
TGTGCCAGCAAAGGGACAGTGACCTACGAGCAGTACTTC
>TRBV5-1|TRBD2|.|TRBJ2-3
CASSSGTSGRTDTQYF
TGCGCCAGCAGCTCCGGGACTAGCGGGAGGACAGATACGCAGTATTTT
>TRBV5-1|.|.|TRBJ2-3
CASRLGTGDTQYF
TGCGCCAGCAGATTGGGCACGGGGGATACGCAGTATTTT
>TRBV6-1|TRBD2|.|TRBJ2-7
CASSDRKREVDEQYF
TGTGCCAGCAGTGATCGGAAGCGGGAGGTGGACGAGCAGTACTTC
>TRBV7-2|.|once|TRBJ2-5
CASIKGNQETQYF
TGTGCCAGCATAAAGGGGAACCAAGAGACCCAGTACTTC
>TRBV25-1|TRBD1|.|TRBJ2-3
CASSEYPGQGWTDTQYF
TGTGCCAGCAGTGAATACCCCGGACAGGGGTGGACAGATACGCAGTATTTT
>TRBV15|.|.|TRBJ1-5
CATSSGLNSNQPQHF
TGTGCCACCAGCTCCGGACTCAATAGCAATCAGCCCCAGCATTTT
>TRBV7-8|TRBD2|.|TRBJ2-1
CASSLGYPVAGGNYNEQFF
TGTGCCAGCAGCTTAGGATACCCAGTAGCGGGAGGGAACTACAATGAGCAGTTCTTC
>TRBV5-4|.|.|TRBJ2-7
CASSPSGAASYEQYF
TGTGCCAGCAGCCCTTCGGGTGCGGCCTCCTACGAGCAGTACTTC
>TRBV11-3|.|.|TRBJ2-7
CASSLVGRAYEQYF
TGTGCCAGCAGCTTAGTGGGGAGAGCCTACGAGCAGTACTTC
>TRBV5-4|TRBD2|.|TRBJ2-7
CASFTSGRPRGEQYF
TGTGCCAGCTTTACTAGCGGGAGACCCCGTGGCGAGCAGTACTTC
>TRBV6-5|.|.|TRBJ1-2
CASSSGQFSYGYTF
TGTGCCAGCAGTAGCGGACAGTTCAGCTATGGCTACACCTTC
>TRBV7-9|.|.|TRBJ2-1
CASSSVAAYNEQFF
TGTGCCAGCAGCTCCGTAGCGGCATACAATGAGCAGTTCTTC
>TRBV19|.|.|TRBJ2-3
CASGELMTDTQYF
TGTGCCAGTGGGGAGTTGATGACAGATACGCAGTATTTT
>TRBV6-5|TRBD2|.|TRBJ2-7
CASSYSIAGGYEQYF
TGTGCCAGCAGTTACTCGATCGCGGGAGGGTACGAGCAGTACTTC
>TRBV7-2|.|.|TRBJ2-5
CASTKVGRETQYF
TGTGCCAGCACCAAAGTGGGGAGAGAGACCCAGTACTTC
>TRBV7-6|.|.|TRBJ2-7
CASSLTDYEQYF
TGTGCCAGCAGCCTGACAGACTACGAGCAGTACTTC
>TRBV10-3|.|.|TRBJ1-1
CAISELGRLPPMNTEAFF
TGTGCCATCAGTGAGTTAGGCAGACTTCCTCCGATGAACACTGAAGCTTTCTTT
>TRBV10-3|TRBD2|.|TRBJ2-7
CAISGSGAKQTSGAFYEQYF
TGTGCCATCAGTGGGTCCGGGGCCAAGCAAACTAGCGGGGCCTTCTACGAGCAGTACTTC
>TRBV2|TRBD1|.|TRBJ1-4
CASTLDRVGEKLFF
TGTGCCAGCACCCTGGACAGGGTTGGTGAAAAACTGTTTTTT
>TRBV7-6|TRBD1|.|TRBJ1-3
CASSSRTGTTGNTIYF
TGTGCCAGCAGCTCCCGGACAGGTACCACTGGAAACACCATATATTTT
>TRBV6-5|TRBD1|.|TRBJ2-2
CASSLAQGHTGELFF
TGTGCCAGCAGTTTAGCACAGGGGCACACCGGGGAGCTGTTTTTT
>TRBV5-1|TRBD1|.|TRBJ2-7
CASRRGQGDEQYF
TGCGCCAGCAGACGAGGACAGGGTGACGAGCAGTACTTC
>TRBV7-2|.|once|TRBJ2-5
CASSLAVGGVETQYF
TGTGCCAGCAGCTTAGCGGTAGGGGGGGTGGAGACCCAGTACTTC
>TRBV7-9|.|.|TRBJ2-3
CASSLVGTDADTQYF
TGTGCCAGCAGCTTAGTTGGGACTGACGCAGATACGCAGTATTTT
>TRBV7-2|TRBD2|.|TRBJ2-7
CASSHGGLAAGEQYF
TGTGCCAGCAGCCACGGCGGACTAGCGGCGGGCGAGCAGTACTTC
>TRBV6-6|.|.|TRBJ1-5
CASSYQGTRQPQHF
TGTGCCAGCAGTTACCAGGGGACCCGTCAGCCCCAGCATTTT
>TRBV7-6|.|.|TRBJ2-5
CASREGYRETQYF
TGTGCCAGCAGGGAGGGGTATAGAGAGACCCAGTACTTC
>TRBV27|.|.|TRBJ1-5
CASSLYAGSRPQHF
TGTGCCAGCAGTTTATATGCAGGTAGTCGGCCCCAGCATTTT
>TRBV7-9|.|.|TRBJ2-7
CASSQRTTGTYEQYF
TGTGCCAGCAGCCAACGAACTACTGGAACCTACGAGCAGTACTTC
>TRBV5-1|.|.|TRBJ2-5
CASSLGTSGAQETQYF
TGCGCCAGCAGCTTGGGAACTAGTGGAGCCCAAGAGACCCAGTACTTC
>TRBV5-4|TRBD2|few|TRBJ2-3
CASSLGGTNTQYF
TGTGCCAGCAGCTTGGGGGGGACTAATACGCAGTATTTT
>TRBV21-1|.|.|TRBJ2-2
CASSNGEGIKSKTGELFF
TGTGCCAGCAGCAATGGAGAGGGTATTAAGAGCAAAACCGGGGAGCTGTTTTTT
>TRBV7-2|TRBD2|.|TRBJ2-1
CASSSGLALYNEQFF
TGTGCCAGCAGCTCAGGACTAGCCCTTTACAATGAGCAGTTCTTC
>TRBV10-3|.|.|TRBJ1-1
CAIGERQALNTEAFF
TGTGCCATCGGAGAGAGACAGGCACTGAACACTGAAGCTTTCTTT
>TRBV7-9|.|.|TRBJ1-5
CASSLAGERNQPQHF
TGTGCCAGCAGCTTAGCCGGGGAGCGCAATCAGCCCCAGCATTTT
>TRBV7-2|.|once|TRBJ2-7
CASSGSSVEQYF
TGTGCCAGCAGCGGGAGTTCTGTCGAGCAGTACTTC
>TRBV28|.|few|TRBJ2-5
CASSSGGETQYF
TGTGCCAGCAGTTCCGGAGGTGAGACCCAGTACTTC
>TRBV10-3|.|.|TRBJ2-1
CAISEGTPYEQFF
TGTGCCATCAGTGAAGGGACTCCCTACGAGCAGTTCTTC
>TRBV19|TRBD1|once|TRBJ2-7
CASSFRGTSYEQYF
TGTGCCAGTAGTTTCAGGGGGACCTCCTACGAGCAGTACTTC
>TRBV10-2|TRBD2|few|TRBJ2-1
CASRASGIHEQFF
TGCGCCAGCAGGGCTAGCGGGATCCATGAGCAGTTCTTC